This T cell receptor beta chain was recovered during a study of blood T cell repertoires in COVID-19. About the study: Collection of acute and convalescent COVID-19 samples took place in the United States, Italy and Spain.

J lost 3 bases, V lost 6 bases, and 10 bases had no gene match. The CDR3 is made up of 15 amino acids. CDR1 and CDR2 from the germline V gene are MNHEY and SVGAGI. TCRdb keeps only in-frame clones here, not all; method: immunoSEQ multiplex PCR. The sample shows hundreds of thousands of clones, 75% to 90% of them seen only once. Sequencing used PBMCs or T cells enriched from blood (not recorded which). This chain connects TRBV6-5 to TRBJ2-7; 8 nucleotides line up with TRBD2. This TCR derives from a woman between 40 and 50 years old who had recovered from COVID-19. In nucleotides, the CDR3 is TGTGCCAGCAGGAAGACTAGCGAGGCTTTCTACGAGCAGTACTTC. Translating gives CASRKTSEAFYEQYF.